This TCR beta chain was found in a study of STAT5B mutations in CD4+ large granular lymphocyte leukemia. Study-wide results and caveats: Over 20% of private leukemic clonotypes occurred rarely in other patients' non-leukemic repertoires. CD4-sorted patient repertoires seemed more clonal than healthy CD4+ repertoires. Compared with healthy controls (2/35), patient top clones favored TRBV06 (8/27).

CDR1 is SGHTA and CDR2 is FQGNSA in the germline V gene. The ends were cut back, 5 bases at V and 9 bases at J, with 20 bases in the middle. This CDR3 contains 15 residues. TCRdb's table, derived via immunoSEQ multiplex PCR, lists solely in-frame clones and lacks some. The profile covers 30,000 to 40,000 clones, with about four fifths appearing a single time and 0.45% to 0.6% taken by the ten largest. Controls came from buffy coats of healthy blood donors. The table lists this clone with a count of one. The antigen remains unidentified. The sequence was obtained from a human donor in good health. Sequences were obtained from CD4+ T cells from blood buffy coats. This chain uses TRBV7-2 with TRBJ2-4; possible D gene TRBD1, 6 bases. CDR3 DNA: TGTGCCAGCAGCCCAGGGATGGGGGCCCTAGGCATTCAGTACTTC. Amino acids: CASSPGMGALGIQYF.